Included here is one T cell receptor beta chain sequence, with context. Reverse transcribed after extraction, RNA yielded cDNA as the sequencing template. Here immunoSEQ multiplex PCR was the method, and the copy in TCRdb shows in-frame clones only, minus some. Here the sample spans some 45,000 clones, 92% being singletons. Treatment denoted: oral pan-JAK inhibitor, 5-10 mg twice daily. Germline-derived CDR1 and CDR2 are MRHNA and SNTAGT. Deletions cut 5 bases from V and 2 bases from J, with 18 bases between. This CDR3 has 16 amino acids. This sample is part of a study of CD8+ T cells in alopecia areata. The overall study: Treated patients were dosed with oral tofacitinib, taking 5 to 10 mg twice daily.

The receptor was isolated from a human donor with alopecia areata. The V call is TRBV6-4, the J call TRBJ1-2, with TRBD1 as a possible D gene (5 bases). Material: CD8+ T cells sorted from blood, obtained at week 24, from a patient treated with tofacitinib. The CDR3 coding sequence is TGTGCCAGCAGTAAAGTCCCGGGACCCTCAAACTATGGCTACACCTTC. It is translated as CASSKVPGPSNYGYTF.